Shown below are 31 T cell receptor beta chains from a single sample sequenced in a study of T cells in localized non-small cell lung cancer. The method was immunoSEQ multiplex PCR; TCRdb's version includes in-frame clones alone and lacks a portion of them. The table lists fewer than 75,000 clones, roughly 80% of them singletons. Specimen: peripheral blood, collected before any cancer treatment. The source is a female donor older than 55 with stage I lung adenocarcinoma.

The J gene is TRBJ1-3, the V gene TRBV4-3; D gene unclear. The germline V gene has CDR1 LGHNA and CDR2 YSLEER. This CDR3 is built from 18 residues. The V gene lost 1 base and the J gene lost 0 bases, with 16 bases spanning the gap. CDR3 nucleotide sequence: TGCGCCAGCAGCCAAGCTAGGGCAGGTCTGAGCTCTGGAAACACCATATATTTT. It codes for CASSQARAGLSSGNTIYF.

The V gene is TRBV6-5, the J gene TRBJ2-1; D remains unclear. The V and J ends lost 8 bases and 1 base respectively, with 9 bases between them. Germline assignment: CDR1 MNHEY and CDR2 SVGAGI. The CDR3 is 13 amino acids. The CDR3: CASRLQSYNEQFF. CDR3 nucleotides: TGTGCCAGCCGCTTACAATCCTACAATGAGCAGTTCTTC.

The chain carries TRBV5-1 and TRBJ2-3, with 8 bases aligning to TRBD2. Germline CDR1 and CDR2: SGHRS and YFSETQ. This CDR3 has 15 residues. V gave up 6 bases and J gave up 4 bases; unmatched junction bases: 10. The CDR3 protein is CASKFRGGPADTQYF. In DNA, the CDR3 is TGCGCCAGCAAATTCCGGGGGGGTCCCGCAGATACGCAGTATTTT.

V and J are TRBV29-1 and TRBJ1-2; D gene unclear. Trimming shortened V by 4 bases and J by 3 bases, and 6 bases separated the two germline ends. CDR3 length: 11 amino acids. Germline loops: CDR1 SQVTM, CDR2 ANQGSEA. For the CDR3, the DNA is TGCAGCGTTGGGGCGGACTATGGCTACACCTTC. It encodes CSVGADYGYTF.

The chain combines TRBV7-9 with TRBJ2-7; D ambiguous. The CDR3 is 14 amino acids. CDR1 and CDR2 (germline): SEHNR, FQNEAQ (reference sequence). Trimming took 5 bases from V and 2 from J, leaving 13 bases between them. DNA of the CDR3: TGTGCCAGCAGCCCCGGCGTCAGCACCTACGAGCAGTACTTC. Protein sequence: CASSPGVSTYEQYF.

CDR3 sequence reads: CASSLMHRGIYEQYF. As DNA, the CDR3 is TGTGCCAGCAGCTTAATGCACAGGGGCATTTACGAGCAGTACTTC. The chain carries TRBV7-3 and TRBJ2-7; 7 positions agree with TRBD1. CDR1 is SGHTA, CDR2 FQGTGA, per germline. Trimming took 1 base from V and 4 from J; bases not matched to a gene: 7. The length of the CDR3 is 15 residues.

This chain uses TRBV6-7 with TRBJ1-2; D gene uncertain. TRBV6-7 is identified as an open reading frame with a role that is uncertain. Trimming pared 0 bases from V and 6 bases from J, leaving 2 bases between. CDR3 size: 11 residues. Written as DNA, the CDR3 is TGTGCCAGCAGTTACTCGAATGGCTACACCTTC. Encoded protein: CASSYSNGYTF.

This chain uses TRBV18 with TRBJ2-7; D not resolved. Germline V lookup: CDR1 KGHSH, CDR2 LQKENI. The CDR3 spans 14 residues. V lost 0 bases, J lost 0 bases, and 6 bases lay in between. The CDR3 sequence: CASSPPGSSYEQYF. CDR3 DNA sequence: TGTGCCAGCTCACCACCTGGATCCTCCTACGAGCAGTACTTC. Full variable domain (rest looked up from reference TRBV18 and TRBJ2-7): NAGVMQNPRHLVRRRGQEARLRCSPMKGHSHVYWYRQLPEEGLKFMVYLQKENIIDESGMPKERFSAEFPKEGPSILRIQQVVRGDSAAYFCASSPPGSSYEQYFGPGTRLTVT.

The chain has TRBV2 and TRBJ2-7, with 7 bases fitting TRBD2. The CDR3 is 13 amino acids. Germline CDR1 reads SNHLY; CDR2 reads FYNNEI. V lost 5 bases, J lost 3 bases, and 4 bases stayed unmatched. The CDR3 DNA reads as TGTGCCAGCAGTAGCGGGATACGCTACGAGCAGTACTTC. It encodes CASSSGIRYEQYF.

The genes are TRBV6-1 and TRBJ2-7; D possibly uses TRBD1 or TRBD2 (6 bases each). In germline, CDR1 is MNHNS, CDR2 SASEGT. The CDR3 sequence is 14 residues long. V dropped 4 bases and J dropped 3 bases, with 13 bases sitting between them. The CDR3 region is CASSASQGGYEQYF. The CDR3 DNA follows: TGTGCCAGCAGTGCCTCACAGGGAGGCTACGAGCAGTACTTC.

This clone was found a few times. The chain uses TRBV7-9 and TRBJ1-2; the match to TRBD1 covers 9 bases. This CDR3 is 15 amino acids long. CDR1 is SEHNR, CDR2 FQNEAQ, per germline (reference sequence). V was pared by 2 bases and J by 5 bases, with 6 bases of the junction left unmatched. This chain's CDR3 is CASSLMPTGGYGYTF. In DNA form, the CDR3 reads TGTGCCAGCAGCTTAATGCCGACAGGGGGGTATGGCTACACCTTC. Full variable domain (rest looked up from reference TRBV7-9 and TRBJ1-2): DTGVSQNPRHKITKRGQNVTFRCDPISEHNRLYWYRQTLGQGPEFLTYFQNEAQLEKSRLLSDRFSAERPKGSFSTLEIQRTEQGDSAMYLCASSLMPTGGYGYTFGSGTRLTVV.

V and J are TRBV25-1 and TRBJ1-5; TRBD1 matches 7 bases. Per germline, CDR1 MGHDK and CDR2 SYGVNS. This CDR3 has 15 amino acids. The V and J ends lost 2 bases and 2 bases, in that order; junction bases with no gene match: 3. CDR3 region: CASSERDSRNQPQHF. DNA for the CDR3: TGTGCCAGCAGTGAAAGGGACAGCCGCAATCAGCCCCAGCATTTT.

The CDR3, as DNA: TGCAGCGTTGAAGAGGGAGCGGGGGCTTCCTACGAGCAGTACTTC. Residues: CSVEEGAGASYEQYF. The V call is TRBV29-1, the J call TRBJ2-7; 8 bases line up with TRBD2. Germline CDR1 reads SQVTM; CDR2 reads ANQGSEA. The V segment lost 0 bases and the J segment 1 base; nucleotides outside the gene matches: 5. The CDR3 contains 15 residues.

This sequence joins TRBV25-1 and TRBJ2-7; 9 positions agree with TRBD1. This CDR3 spans 15 amino acids. V gave up 5 bases and J gave up 1 base; unmatched junction bases: 6. The germline V gene has CDR1 MGHDK and CDR2 SYGVNS. The DNA of the CDR3 is TGTGCCAGCAGTATCCCGGGACAGGGTTCCTACGAGCAGTACTTC. Its translation is CASSIPGQGSYEQYF.

This chain uses TRBV6-1 with TRBJ2-6; 10 positions agree with TRBD1. Trimming at V came to 11 bases and at J to 1 base, leaving 5 bases not matched to a gene. The CDR3 extends over 15 amino acids. Germline V gene sequence: CDR1 MNHNS, CDR2 SASEGT. In nucleotides, the CDR3 is TGTGCCGGGGGACAGGGGTCTTCTGGGGCCAACGTCCTGACTTTC. It yields the protein CAGGQGSSGANVLTF.

V gene TRBV10-2 combines with J gene TRBJ1-1; tentative D call: TRBD1 (5 bases). Between the trimmed V and J ends, which lost 4 bases and 4 bases, there was a span of 13 bases. Germline assignment: CDR1 WSHSY and CDR2 SAAADI. This CDR3 has 14 residues. CDR3 DNA: TGCGCCAGCAGTGGGAAGGGGACGGGCACTGAAGCTTTCTTT. Translating gives CASSGKGTGTEAFF.

The gene calls are TRBV28 and TRBJ2-4; D is unclear. Trimming shortened V by 4 bases and J by 8 bases, and 21 bases separated the two germline ends. The CDR3 loop spans 16 amino acids. Germline loops: CDR1 MDHEN, CDR2 SYDVKM. CDR3: CASSSSGPEERDIQYF. The CDR3 DNA follows: TGTGCCAGCAGTTCATCCGGGCCAGAGGAAAGGGACATTCAGTACTTC. The variable domain in full, completed from reference TRBV28 and TRBJ2-4, reads DVKVTQSSRYLVKRTGEKVFLECVQDMDHENMFWYRQDPGLGLRLIYFSYDVKMKEKGDIPEGYSVSREKKERFSLILESASTNQTSMYLCASSSSGPEERDIQYFGAGTRLSVL.

This chain joins TRBV7-9 and TRBJ2-1, with D maybe TRBD2 (5 bases). The CDR3 sequence is 13 residues long. Trimming pared 7 bases from V and 5 bases from J, leaving 12 bases between. From germline, CDR1 is SEHNR and CDR2 FQNEAQ (reference sequence). In nucleotides, the CDR3 is TGTGCCAGCATCGACCCGGGGAACAATGAGCAGTTCTTC. Amino acid sequence: CASIDPGNNEQFF.

This clone was observed a single time. The V call is TRBV7-2, the J call TRBJ2-1; D gene ambiguous. There are 18 residues in the CDR3. With 2 bases removed from V and 0 bases from J, the gap between germline ends came to 17 bases. The germline V gene has CDR1 SGHTA and CDR2 FQGNSA. This CDR3 is CASSLTPLFTSSYNEQFF. Here the CDR3 DNA reads TGTGCCAGCAGCTTAACCCCCCTTTTCACAAGCTCCTACAATGAGCAGTTCTTC.

The V and J genes are TRBV28 and TRBJ2-3; 11 bases map to TRBD2. Trimming cost V 5 bases and J 1 base; bases outside gene matches: 11. This CDR3 has 18 amino acids. Germline CDR1 and CDR2: MDHEN and SYDVKM. The CDR3 region has the DNA TGTGCCAGCAGTACCTCGAAGGGACTAGCGGTTGGCACAGATACGCAGTATTTT. It encodes CASSTSKGLAVGTDTQYF.

This sequence joins TRBV29-1 and TRBJ2-1; TRBD1 matches at 10 bases. Germline CDR1 SQVTM, CDR2 ANQGSEA. V dropped 5 bases and J dropped 4; count of bases not matched to a gene: 5. The CDR3 is made up of 14 amino acids. The CDR3 loop reads CSVQRDRGYNEQFF. CDR3 DNA sequence: TGCAGCGTTCAGAGGGACAGGGGATACAATGAGCAGTTCTTC.

The chain carries TRBV6-1 and TRBJ2-3; 11 bases match TRBD1. Germline assignment: CDR1 MNHNS and CDR2 SASEGT. V lost 0 bases, J lost 11 bases, and 4 bases stayed unmatched. This CDR3 region has 14 residues. The chain's CDR3 is CASSEARTGGKQYF. CDR3 coding DNA: TGTGCCAGCAGTGAAGCGAGGACAGGGGGCAAGCAGTATTTT.

This clone has just a few counts. The J gene is TRBJ2-5, the V gene TRBV2; D possibly matches TRBD1 or TRBD2 (6 bases each). Between the trimmed V and J ends, which lost 6 bases and 4 bases, there was a span of 12 bases. The CDR3 contains 13 residues. Per the germline V gene, CDR1 is SNHLY and CDR2 is FYNNEI. The CDR3 nucleotides are TGTGCCAGCAGCAAGGGGGGAGGAGAGACCCAGTACTTC. This gives the protein CASSKGGGETQYF.

This clone was recorded a few times. The rearrangement joins TRBV4-2 to TRBJ1-3; D remains unclear. CDR3 length: 15 residues. In germline, CDR1 is LGHNA, CDR2 YNFKEQ. The V end was cut by 2 bases, the J end by 4 bases, with 12 bases between. CDR3 nucleotides: TGTGCCAGCAGCCAACTGGGGTCTTCAGGAAACACCATATATTTT. It encodes CASSQLGSSGNTIYF.

The rearrangement uses TRBV7-2 and TRBJ2-7, with D tentatively TRBD2 (6 bases). The ends were cut back, 7 bases at V and 3 bases at J, with 13 bases in the middle. This CDR3 is 13 amino acids long. Germline-derived CDR1 and CDR2 are SGHTA and FQGNSA. DNA for the CDR3: TGTGCCAGCACCTCTCACGGGAGCTACGAGCAGTACTTC. This sequence encodes CASTSHGSYEQYF.

This sequence joins TRBV7-8 and TRBJ1-1; D is ambiguous. Looked up from germline, CDR1 is SGHVS and CDR2 is FQNEAQ. The CDR3 covers 13 residues. V was shortened by 5 bases and J by 0 bases, with 7 bases between the two germline ends. CDR3 sequence: CASSATVNTEAFF. The CDR3, as DNA: TGTGCCAGCAGCGCGACGGTGAACACTGAAGCTTTCTTT.

V and J are TRBV6-5 and TRBJ1-4, with D perhaps matching TRBD1 (6 bases). Germline assignment: CDR1 MNHEY and CDR2 SVGAGI. The V end was cut by 2 bases, the J end by 4 bases, with 11 bases between. CDR3 size: 15 residues. This chain's CDR3 is CASSYRGAFNEKLFF. The DNA for the CDR3 is TGTGCCAGCAGTTACCGGGGGGCCTTTAATGAAAAACTGTTTTTT.

The chain is built from TRBV7-2 and TRBJ2-1; D gene ambiguous. Germline V gene lookup returns CDR1 SGHTA and CDR2 FQGNSA. The ends were cut back, 1 base at V and 0 bases at J, with 10 bases in the middle. The CDR3 has 16 residues. The CDR3 here is CASSLVASRSYNEQFF. The CDR3 DNA is TGTGCCAGCAGCTTAGTGGCGAGTCGCTCCTACAATGAGCAGTTCTTC.

This clone was found a few times. The rearrangement joins TRBV18 to TRBJ2-2; 13 bases line up with TRBD2. The length of the CDR3 is 19 residues. Germline loops: CDR1 KGHSH, CDR2 LQKENI. Trimming removed 4 bases from V and 0 bases from J; junction bases left unmatched: 8. The CDR3 sequence is CASSLKGLAGRTNTGELFF. The CDR3 nucleotides are TGTGCCAGCTCACTGAAGGGACTAGCGGGAAGAACGAACACCGGGGAGCTGTTTTTT.

The chain couples TRBV5-1 to TRBJ2-3, with TRBD2 matching over 7 bases. J was trimmed by 2 bases and V by 4 bases; bases with no gene match: 7. In germline, CDR1 is SGHRS, CDR2 YFSETQ. The CDR3 consists of 15 residues. CDR3 amino acids: CASSPWDYFTDTQYF. Written as DNA, the CDR3 is TGCGCCAGCAGCCCCTGGGACTACTTCACAGATACGCAGTATTTT. Filled out from reference TRBV5-1 and TRBJ2-3, the complete variable domain reads KAGVTQTPRYLIKTRGQQVTLSCSPISGHRSVSWYQQTPGQGLQFLFEYFSETQRNKGNFPGRFSGRQFSNSRSEMNVSTLELGDSALYLCASSPWDYFTDTQYFGPGTRLTVL.

Note on this clone: Sequence at one end of the junction differs from germline and may be a read error. J is TRBJ2-2 and V is TRBV7-7, with a tentative D call TRBD2 (6 bases). This CDR3 spans 15 amino acids. Germline-derived CDR1 and CDR2 are SSHAT and FNYEAQ (reference sequence). The DNA for the CDR3 is TGTGCTAGCAGCTTTAATCCGGGGAGGACCGGGGAGCTGTTTTTT. It encodes CASSFNPGRTGELFF.